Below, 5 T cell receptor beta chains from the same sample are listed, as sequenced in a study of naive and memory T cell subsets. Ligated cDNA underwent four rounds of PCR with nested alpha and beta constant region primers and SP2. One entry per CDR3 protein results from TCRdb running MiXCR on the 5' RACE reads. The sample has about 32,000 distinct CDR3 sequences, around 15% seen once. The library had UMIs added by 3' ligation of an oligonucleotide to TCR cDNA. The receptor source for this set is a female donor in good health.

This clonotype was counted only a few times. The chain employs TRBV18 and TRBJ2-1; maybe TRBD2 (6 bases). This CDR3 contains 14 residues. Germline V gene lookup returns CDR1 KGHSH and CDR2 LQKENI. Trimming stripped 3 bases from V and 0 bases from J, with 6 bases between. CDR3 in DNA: TGTGCCAGCTCACCGGGACTCTCCTACAATGAGCAGTTCTTC. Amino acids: CASSPGLSYNEQFF.

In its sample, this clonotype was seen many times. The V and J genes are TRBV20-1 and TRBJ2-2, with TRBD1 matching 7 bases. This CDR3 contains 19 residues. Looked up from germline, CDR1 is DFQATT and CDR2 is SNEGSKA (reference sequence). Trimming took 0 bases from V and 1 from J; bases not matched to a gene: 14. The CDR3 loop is CSARDRGNRGHLNTGELFF. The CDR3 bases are TGCAGTGCTAGAGATCGGGGAAACAGGGGACACTTGAACACCGGGGAGCTGTTTTTT.

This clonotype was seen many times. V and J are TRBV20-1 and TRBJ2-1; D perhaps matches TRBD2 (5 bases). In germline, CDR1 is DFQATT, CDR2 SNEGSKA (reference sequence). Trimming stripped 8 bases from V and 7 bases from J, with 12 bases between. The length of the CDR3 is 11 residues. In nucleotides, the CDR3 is TGCAGTCCCCTGGACTGGAATGAGCAGTTCTTC. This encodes CSPLDWNEQFF.

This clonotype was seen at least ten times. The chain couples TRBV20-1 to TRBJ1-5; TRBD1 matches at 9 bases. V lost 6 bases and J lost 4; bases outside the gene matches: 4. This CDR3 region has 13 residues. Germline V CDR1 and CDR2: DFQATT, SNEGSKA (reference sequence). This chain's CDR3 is CSAWTGVNQPQHF. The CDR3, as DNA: TGCAGTGCATGGACAGGGGTTAATCAGCCCCAGCATTTT.

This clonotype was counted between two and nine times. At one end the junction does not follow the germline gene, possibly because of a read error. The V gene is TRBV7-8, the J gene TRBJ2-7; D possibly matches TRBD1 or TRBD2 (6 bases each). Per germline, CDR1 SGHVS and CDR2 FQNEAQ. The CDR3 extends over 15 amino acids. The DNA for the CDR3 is TGTGCCAGCAGCCTAGCGCTGGGGACAACTCTCGAGCAGTACTTC. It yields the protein CASSLALGTTLEQYF.